The source of this T cell receptor (beta chain) is a study of post-analysis software for immune sequencing data. General observations from the study: Compared with controls, patients showed significantly lower normalized Chao1 diversity. When the samples were clustered directly with F measure, those that had been prepared in the same batch showed strong co-clustering.

The TCR beta cDNA libraries contained unique molecular identifiers. Each CDR3 protein gets one entry after TCRdb re-called the PCR reads with MiXCR. The sample lists roughly 540,000 distinct CDR3 sequences; around 31% were seen once. As for this clonotype: No antigen is known for it.

The clonotype was recovered from a girl between 2 and 17 years old with multiple sclerosis. The sample was blood.

The CDR3 loop reads CASSQGWANVLTF. The CDR3 nucleotides are TGTGCCAGCAGCCAGGGGTGGGCCAACGTCCTGACTTTC. The chain links TRBV12-3 or TRBV12-4 to TRBJ2-6, with D possibly TRBD1 on 6 matching bases. V was shortened by 6 bases and J by 5 bases, with 8 bases between the two germline ends. The CDR3 extends over 13 amino acids.